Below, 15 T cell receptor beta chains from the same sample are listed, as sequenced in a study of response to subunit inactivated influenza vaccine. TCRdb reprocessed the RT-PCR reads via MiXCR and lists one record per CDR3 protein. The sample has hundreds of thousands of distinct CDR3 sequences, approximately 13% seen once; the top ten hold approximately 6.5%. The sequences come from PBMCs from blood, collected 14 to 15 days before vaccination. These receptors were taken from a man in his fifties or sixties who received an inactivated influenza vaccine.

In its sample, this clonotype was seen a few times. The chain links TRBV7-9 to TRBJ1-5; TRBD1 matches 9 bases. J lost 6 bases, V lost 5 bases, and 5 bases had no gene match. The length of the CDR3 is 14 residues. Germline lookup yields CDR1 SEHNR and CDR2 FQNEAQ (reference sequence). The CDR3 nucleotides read TGTGCCAGCAGCCGGACAGGGGAGGGTCAGCCCCAGCATTTT. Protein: CASSRTGEGQPQHF.

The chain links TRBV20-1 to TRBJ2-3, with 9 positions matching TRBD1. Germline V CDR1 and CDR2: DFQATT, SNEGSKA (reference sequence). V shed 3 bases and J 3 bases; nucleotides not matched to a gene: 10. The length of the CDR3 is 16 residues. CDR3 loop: CSASRSGTGRTDTQYF. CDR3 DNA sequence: TGCAGTGCTAGTAGATCCGGGACAGGGAGAACAGATACGCAGTATTTT.

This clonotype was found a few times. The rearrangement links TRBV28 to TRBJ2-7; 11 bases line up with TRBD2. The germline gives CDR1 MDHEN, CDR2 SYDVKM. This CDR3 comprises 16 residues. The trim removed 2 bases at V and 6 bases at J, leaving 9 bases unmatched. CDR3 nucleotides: TGTGCCAGCAGTTTAGTGTCTAGCGGGAGGTCCGCCGAGCAGTACTTC. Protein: CASSLVSSGRSAEQYF.

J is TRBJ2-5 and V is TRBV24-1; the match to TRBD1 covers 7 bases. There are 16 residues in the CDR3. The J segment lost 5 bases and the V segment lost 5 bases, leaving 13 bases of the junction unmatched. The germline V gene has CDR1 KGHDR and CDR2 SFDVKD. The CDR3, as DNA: TGTGCCACCAGTGGAAACAGGGGAGAACCCACGGAGACCCAGTACTTC. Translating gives CATSGNRGEPTETQYF.

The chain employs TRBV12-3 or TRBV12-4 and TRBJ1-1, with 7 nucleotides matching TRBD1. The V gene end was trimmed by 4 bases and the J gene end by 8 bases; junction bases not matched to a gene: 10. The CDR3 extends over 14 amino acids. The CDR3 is CASSSPGQVAEAFF. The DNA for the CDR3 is TGTGCCAGCAGTTCACCCGGACAGGTAGCGGAAGCTTTCTTT.

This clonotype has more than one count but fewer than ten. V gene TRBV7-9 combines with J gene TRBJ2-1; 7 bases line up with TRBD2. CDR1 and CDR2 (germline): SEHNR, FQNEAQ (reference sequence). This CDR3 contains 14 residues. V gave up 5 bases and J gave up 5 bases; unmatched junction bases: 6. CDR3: CASSPIRGDNEQFF. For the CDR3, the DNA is TGTGCCAGCAGCCCAATCCGGGGGGACAATGAGCAGTTCTTC.

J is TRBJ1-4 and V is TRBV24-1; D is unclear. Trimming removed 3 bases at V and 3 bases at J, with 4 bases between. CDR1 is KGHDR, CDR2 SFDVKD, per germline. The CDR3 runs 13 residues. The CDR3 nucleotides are TGTGCCACCAGTGATGGGCCTAATGAAAAACTGTTTTTT. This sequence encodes CATSDGPNEKLFF.

CDR3 nucleotide sequence: TGCAGTGCTAGGGGTGGGGGGGCCTTTCAAGCTTTCTTT. It translates to CSARGGGAFQAFF. The chain uses TRBV20-1 and TRBJ1-1, with a tentative D call TRBD1 (6 bases). There are 13 residues in the CDR3. Germline values: CDR1 DFQATT, CDR2 SNEGSKA (reference sequence). Trimming took 3 bases from V and 9 from J, leaving 17 bases between them.

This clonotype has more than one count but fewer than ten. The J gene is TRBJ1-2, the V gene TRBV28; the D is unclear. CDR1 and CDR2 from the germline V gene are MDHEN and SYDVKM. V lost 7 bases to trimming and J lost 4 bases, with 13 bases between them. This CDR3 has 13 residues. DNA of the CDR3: TGTGCCAGCACCCTTCTTCGGGCCTATGGCTACACCTTC. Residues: CASTLLRAYGYTF.

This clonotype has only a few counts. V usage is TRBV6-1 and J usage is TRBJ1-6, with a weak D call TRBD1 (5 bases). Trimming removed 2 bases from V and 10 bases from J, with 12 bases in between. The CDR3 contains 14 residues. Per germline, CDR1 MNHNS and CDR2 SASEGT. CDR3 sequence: CASSENGDVSPLHF. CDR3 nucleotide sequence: TGTGCCAGCAGTGAAAACGGGGACGTATCACCCCTCCACTTT.

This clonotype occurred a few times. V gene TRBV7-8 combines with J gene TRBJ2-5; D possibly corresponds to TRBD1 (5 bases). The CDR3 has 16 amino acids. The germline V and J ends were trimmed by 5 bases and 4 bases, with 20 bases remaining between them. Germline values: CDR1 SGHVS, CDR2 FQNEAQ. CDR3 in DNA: TGTGCCAGCAGCGATAGCCACCCGGGCAGGGTAGAGACCCAGTACTTC. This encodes CASSDSHPGRVETQYF. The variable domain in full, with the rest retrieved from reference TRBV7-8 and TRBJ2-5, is GAGVSQSPRYKVAKRGQDVALRCDPISGHVSLFWYQQALGQGPEFLTYFQNEAQLDKSGLPSDRFFAERPEGSVSTLKIQRTQQEDSAVYLCASSDSHPGRVETQYFGPGTRLLVL.

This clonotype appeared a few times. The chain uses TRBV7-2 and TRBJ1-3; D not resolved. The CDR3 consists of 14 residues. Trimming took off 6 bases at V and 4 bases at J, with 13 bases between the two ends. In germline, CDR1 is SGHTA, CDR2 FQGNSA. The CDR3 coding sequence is TGTGCCAGCAGTCCGGGAGCGAAAGGAAACACCATATATTTT. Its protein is CASSPGAKGNTIYF.

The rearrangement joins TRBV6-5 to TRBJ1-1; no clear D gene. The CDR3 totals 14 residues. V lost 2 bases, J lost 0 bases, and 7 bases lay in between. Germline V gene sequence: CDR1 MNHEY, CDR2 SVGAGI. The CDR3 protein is CASSYGPMNTEAFF. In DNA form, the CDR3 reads TGTGCCAGCAGTTACGGACCGATGAACACTGAAGCTTTCTTT.

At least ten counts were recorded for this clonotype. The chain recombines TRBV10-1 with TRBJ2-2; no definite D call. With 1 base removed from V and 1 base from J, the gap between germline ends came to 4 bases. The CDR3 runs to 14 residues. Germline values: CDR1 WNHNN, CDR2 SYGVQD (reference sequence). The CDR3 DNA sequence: TGCGCCAGCAGTGAGTTTCTGAACACCGGGGAGCTGTTTTTT. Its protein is CASSEFLNTGELFF.

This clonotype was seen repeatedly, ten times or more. The CDR3 spells CSVRAVGTGELFF. CDR3 nucleotides: TGCAGCGTCCGGGCAGTAGGCACCGGGGAGCTGTTTTTT. The V gene is TRBV29-1, the J gene TRBJ2-2; D call uncertain. The CDR3 consists of 13 residues. The V gene lost 6 bases and the J gene lost 4 bases, with 12 bases spanning the gap. Germline CDR1 is SQVTM and CDR2 is ANQGSEA.